This T cell receptor (beta chain) was captured by sequencing in a study of T cell repertoires in cytomegalovirus infection. The wider study: CMV epitopes that were recently identified and HLA-C-restricted were used alongside well-studied HLA-B-restricted ones. Indications of both CMV infection and matching HLA type were provided by public TCR beta signatures. Study observations and caveats: It was HLA-C-restricted CMV-specific TCR beta clonotypes that dominated the response ex vivo. CMV carriers having the relevant HLA were flagged by cumulative public TCR beta family frequency.

The germline gives CDR1 MNHGY, CDR2 SAAAGT. The CDR3 covers 15 residues. Trimming removed 0 bases from V and 1 base from J, with 9 bases in between. The table lists this clonotype with a count of one. No antigen is known for it. A single record per CDR3 protein comes from TCRdb applying MiXCR to the reads. The sample consists of roughly 500,000 distinct CDR3 sequences, roughly a third of them appearing once. The rearrangement joins TRBV6-8 to TRBJ1-1; no firm D call. Sequencing used cultured PBMCs, obtained from culture after CMV antigen stimulation. The TCR sequence derives from a human donor in good health (CMV status not recorded). Some clones in this sample may be carry-over from other donors' samples. The CDR3 DNA reads TGTGCCAGCAGTTACTCGGCATCCCCGAACACTGAAGCTTTCTTT. It yields the protein CASSYSASPNTEAFF.